This is a list of T cell receptor beta chains from one sample in a study of T cell changes during pregnancy in multiple sclerosis. Assay: immunoSEQ multiplex PCR; the TCRdb copy retains only in-frame clones and omits some. The sample has tens of thousands of clones, about 89% seen once. The specimen was CD4+ T cells from peripheral blood mononuclear cells, collected before pregnancy. Receptors originate from a female donor with multiple sclerosis, enrolled in a pregnancy study. Both conserved end residues are part of each CDR3. Fields, in order: J gene, V gene, D gene, clone size, CDR3 DNA, CDR3 protein. A D gene is named only where the DNA matches it firmly. Expanded clones are given a class, and other clones once, few, many or no size at all.

J: TRBJ2-2; V: TRBV7-3; D: TRBD2; size: .; DNA: TGTGCCAGCAGCCGGGGGGCAGCGGGGGCCCTCATAGGGGAGCTGTTTTTT; CDR3: CASSRGAAGALIGELFF
J: TRBJ1-2; V: TRBV6-1; D: TRBD1; size: .; DNA: TGTGCCAGCAGTGATGGGGGCAGGGGGCGACTTACTAACTATGGCTACACCTTC; CDR3: CASSDGGRGRLTNYGYTF
J: TRBJ2-7; V: TRBV14; D: .; size: .; DNA: TGTGCCAGCAGCCAAGCCCACACGTTTTCAGGGGTCACCTACGAGCAGTACTTC; CDR3: CASSQAHTFSGVTYEQYF
J: TRBJ2-3; V: TRBV6-1; D: TRBD2; size: .; DNA: TGTGCCAGCAGGGTAACTAGCGGGGGGACAGATACGCAGTATTTT; CDR3: CASRVTSGGTDTQYF
J: TRBJ1-4; V: TRBV27; D: .; size: .; DNA: TGTGCCAGCAGGCGCTTAGCAACTAATGAAAAACTGTTTTTT; CDR3: CASRRLATNEKLFF
J: TRBJ1-1; V: TRBV28; D: TRBD1; size: few; DNA: TGTGCCAGCAGAACCGGGACAGGGGCTTTCTTT; CDR3: CASRTGTGAFF
J: TRBJ1-1; V: TRBV18; D: .; size: .; DNA: TGTGCCAGCTCATCAGCAGGGGTCATGAACACTGAAGCTTTCTTT; CDR3: CASSSAGVMNTEAFF
J: TRBJ2-3; V: TRBV11-2; D: .; size: .; DNA: TGTGCCAGCAGCTTTAGTGGTTACGGCACAGATACGCAGTATTTT; CDR3: CASSFSGYGTDTQYF
J: TRBJ2-1; V: TRBV5-4; D: .; size: .; DNA: TGTGCCAGCAGCTTAGGGCAGGGGTTATACAATGAGCAGTTCTTC; CDR3: CASSLGQGLYNEQFF
J: TRBJ2-7; V: TRBV5-1; D: .; size: once; DNA: TGCGCCAGCGGGAGACTGGAAGCCTACGAGCAGTACTTC; CDR3: CASGRLEAYEQYF
J: TRBJ2-2; V: TRBV30; D: .; size: .; DNA: TGTGCCTGGAGTTCCGACCAGGGACACCTGATAAACACCGGGGAGCTGTTTTTT; CDR3: CAWSSDQGHLINTGELFF
J: TRBJ2-1; V: TRBV7-8; D: .; size: .; DNA: TGTGCCAGCAGCTTAGTCCGGGCGGGGAAGCAGTTCTTC; CDR3: CASSLVRAGKQFF
J: TRBJ1-5; V: TRBV7-2; D: .; size: .; DNA: TGTGCCAGCAGCTTAGCAGGGGGTGGTCAGCCCCAGCATTTT; CDR3: CASSLAGGGQPQHF
J: TRBJ2-1; V: TRBV7-2; D: .; size: .; DNA: TGTGCCAGCAGCTTAGGGGCCGGGGTTCTCAATGAGCAGTTCTTC; CDR3: CASSLGAGVLNEQFF
J: TRBJ2-5; V: TRBV11-2; D: .; size: .; DNA: TGTGCCAGCAGCTTAGAGGGGACACTAGAGACCCAGTACTTC; CDR3: CASSLEGTLETQYF
J: TRBJ2-3; V: TRBV30; D: TRBD1; size: .; DNA: TGTGCCTCTCATACAGGGGCAGATACGCAGTATTTT; CDR3: CASHTGADTQYF
J: TRBJ2-1; V: TRBV7-2; D: .; size: .; DNA: TGTGCCAGCAGCTTAGGAAGCCCCTCCTACAATGAGCAGTTCTTC; CDR3: CASSLGSPSYNEQFF
J: TRBJ2-7; V: TRBV7-9; D: .; size: .; DNA: TGTGCCAGCAGCTTAGATCAGGGGCCTAGGAACTTC; CDR3: CASSLDQGPRNF
J: TRBJ2-3; V: TRBV7-3; D: TRBD1; size: once; DNA: TGTGCCAGCAGCTCTGGGGACAGAAGCACAGATACGCAGTATTTT; CDR3: CASSSGDRSTDTQYF
J: TRBJ2-3; V: TRBV4-1; D: TRBD2; size: .; DNA: TGCGCCAGCAGCCCAATAGCGGGAGTGAGTGGAGATACGCAGTATTTT; CDR3: CASSPIAGVSGDTQYF
J: TRBJ1-2; V: TRBV4-1; D: .; size: once; DNA: TGCGCCAGCAGCCAAGCCGGTCGGGGTCAGGATGGCTACACCTTC; CDR3: CASSQAGRGQDGYTF
J: TRBJ2-5; V: TRBV28; D: .; size: .; DNA: TGTGCCAGCAGTCCCGAGTTGCGGGACCGCCCTCGAGAGACCCAGTACTTC; CDR3: CASSPELRDRPRETQYF
J: TRBJ1-2; V: TRBV30; D: TRBD1; size: .; DNA: TGTGCCTGGAGTCCAGGGACAGGGGGTCGCGGCTACACCTTC; CDR3: CAWSPGTGGRGYTF
J: TRBJ2-4; V: TRBV7-3; D: TRBD2; size: .; DNA: TGTGCCAGCAGCTCAGCAGGCGGGAGCTTAGTAGGGAACATTCAGTACTTC; CDR3: CASSSAGGSLVGNIQYF
J: TRBJ2-2; V: TRBV2; D: .; size: once; DNA: TGTGCCAGCAGGCGGGACAGCCCGAACACCGGGGAGCTGTTTTTT; CDR3: CASRRDSPNTGELFF
J: TRBJ1-1; V: TRBV9; D: .; size: .; DNA: TGTGCCAGCAGCGTAGACGGGTATGGGAACACTGAAGCTTTCTTT; CDR3: CASSVDGYGNTEAFF
J: TRBJ1-2; V: TRBV7-2; D: TRBD1; size: .; DNA: TGTGCCAGCAGCTTGGTCGGGACAGGGGACTATGGCTACACCTTC; CDR3: CASSLVGTGDYGYTF
J: TRBJ1-2; V: TRBV30; D: .; size: .; DNA: TGTGCCTGGAGTGTAACAGATCAGGGCGGCTACACCTTC; CDR3: CAWSVTDQGGYTF
J: TRBJ2-1; V: TRBV5-3; D: TRBD2; size: .; DNA: TGTGCCAGAAGCTTGCGGGGGGGAGAATTCGAGCAGTTCTTC; CDR3: CARSLRGGEFEQFF
J: TRBJ2-3; V: TRBV5-8; D: .; size: .; DNA: TGTGCCAGCAGCTTGAGAGGCGTTAGCACAGATACGCAGTATTTT; CDR3: CASSLRGVSTDTQYF
J: TRBJ2-3; V: TRBV6-6; D: .; size: .; DNA: TGTGCCAGCAGTTACCCCACAGAAAGCACAGATACGCAGTATTTT; CDR3: CASSYPTESTDTQYF
J: TRBJ2-2; V: TRBV9; D: .; size: .; DNA: TGTGCCAGCAGCGTAGGAGTAGGGGCGGACACCGGGGAGCTGTTTTTT; CDR3: CASSVGVGADTGELFF